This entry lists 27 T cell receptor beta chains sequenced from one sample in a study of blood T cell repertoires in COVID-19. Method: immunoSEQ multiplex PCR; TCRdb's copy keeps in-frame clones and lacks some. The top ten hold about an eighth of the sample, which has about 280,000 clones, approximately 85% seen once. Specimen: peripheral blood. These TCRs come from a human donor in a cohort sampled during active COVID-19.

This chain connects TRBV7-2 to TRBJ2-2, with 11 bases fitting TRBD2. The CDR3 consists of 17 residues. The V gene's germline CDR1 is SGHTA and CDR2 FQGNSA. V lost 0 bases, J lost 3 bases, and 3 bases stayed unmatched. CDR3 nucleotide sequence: TGTGCCAGCAGCTTAGCGAAACTAGCGGGAGACACCGGGGAGCTGTTTTTT. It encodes CASSLAKLAGDTGELFF.

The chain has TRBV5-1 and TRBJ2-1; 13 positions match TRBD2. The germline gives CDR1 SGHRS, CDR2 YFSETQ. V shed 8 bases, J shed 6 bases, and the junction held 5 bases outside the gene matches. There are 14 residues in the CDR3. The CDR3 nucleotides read TGCGCCAGTACTAGCGGGAGGGTACGCAATGAGCAGTTCTTC. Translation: CASTSGRVRNEQFF.

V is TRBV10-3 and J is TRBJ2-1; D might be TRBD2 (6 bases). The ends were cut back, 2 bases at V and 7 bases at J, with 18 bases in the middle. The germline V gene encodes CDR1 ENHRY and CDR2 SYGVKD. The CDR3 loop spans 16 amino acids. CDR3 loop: CAISEAVILARNEQFF. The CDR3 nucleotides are TGTGCCATCAGTGAGGCGGTCATCCTAGCGCGGAATGAGCAGTTCTTC.

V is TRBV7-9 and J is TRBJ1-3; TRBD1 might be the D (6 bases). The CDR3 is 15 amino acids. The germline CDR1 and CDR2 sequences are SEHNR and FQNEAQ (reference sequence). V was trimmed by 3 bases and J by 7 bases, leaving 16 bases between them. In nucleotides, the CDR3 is TGTGCCAGCAGCTTCTCAGGGGAATCTCGGAACACCATATATTTT. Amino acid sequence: CASSFSGESRNTIYF.

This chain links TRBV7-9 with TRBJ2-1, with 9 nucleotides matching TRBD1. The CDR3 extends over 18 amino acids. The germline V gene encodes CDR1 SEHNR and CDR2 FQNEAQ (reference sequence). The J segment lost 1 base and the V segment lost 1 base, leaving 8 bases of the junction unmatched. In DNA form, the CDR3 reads TGTGCCAGCAGCTTAGACAGGGGGCGAGGGGGGTCCTACAATGAGCAGTTCTTC. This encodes CASSLDRGRGGSYNEQFF.

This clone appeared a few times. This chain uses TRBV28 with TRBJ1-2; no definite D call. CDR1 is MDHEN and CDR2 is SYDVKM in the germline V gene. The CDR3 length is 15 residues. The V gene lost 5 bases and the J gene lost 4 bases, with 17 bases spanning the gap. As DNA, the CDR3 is TGTGCCAGCAGTCCAGGCTCGGATCCTATCTATGGCTACACCTTC. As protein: CASSPGSDPIYGYTF.

DNA of the CDR3: TGTGCCAGCAGCCCTGGACTGGTAGAGACCCAGTACTTC. The encoded protein is CASSPGLVETQYF. V and J are TRBV5-4 and TRBJ2-5; a weak D match, TRBD2 (5 bases). The CDR3 has 13 amino acids. CDR1 is SGHNT and CDR2 is YYREEE in the germline V gene (reference sequence). The ends were cut back, 4 bases at V and 4 bases at J, with 11 bases in the middle.

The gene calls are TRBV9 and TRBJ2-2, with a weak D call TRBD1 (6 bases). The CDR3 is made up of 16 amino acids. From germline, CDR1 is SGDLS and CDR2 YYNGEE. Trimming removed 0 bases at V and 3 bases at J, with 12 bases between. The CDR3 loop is CASSVAPGQDTGELFF. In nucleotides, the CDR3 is TGTGCCAGCAGCGTAGCTCCGGGACAAGACACCGGGGAGCTGTTTTTT.

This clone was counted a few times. In DNA form, the CDR3 reads TGTGCCAGTAGAGGCAGGACTAGCAGGTTCAATGAGCAGTTCTTC. It encodes CASRGRTSRFNEQFF. This chain links TRBV19 with TRBJ2-1; TRBD2 agrees at 8 bases. The CDR3 spans 15 residues. Unmatched junction bases numbered 10, after V lost 6 bases and J lost 6 bases. Germline V gene lookup returns CDR1 LNHDA and CDR2 SQIVND (reference sequence).

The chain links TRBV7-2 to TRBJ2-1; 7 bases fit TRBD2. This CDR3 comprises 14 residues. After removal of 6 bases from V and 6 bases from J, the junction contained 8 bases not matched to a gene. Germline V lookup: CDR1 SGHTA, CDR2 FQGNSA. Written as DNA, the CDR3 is TGTGCCAGCAGTCGCGGACTAGTAGGCAATGAGCAGTTCTTC. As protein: CASSRGLVGNEQFF.

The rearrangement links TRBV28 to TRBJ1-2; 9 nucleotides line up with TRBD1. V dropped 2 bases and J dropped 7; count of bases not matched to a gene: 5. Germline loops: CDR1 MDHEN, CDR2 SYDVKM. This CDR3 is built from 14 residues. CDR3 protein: CASSLGTGWGGYTF. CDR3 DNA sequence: TGTGCCAGCAGTTTAGGGACAGGGTGGGGTGGCTACACCTTC.

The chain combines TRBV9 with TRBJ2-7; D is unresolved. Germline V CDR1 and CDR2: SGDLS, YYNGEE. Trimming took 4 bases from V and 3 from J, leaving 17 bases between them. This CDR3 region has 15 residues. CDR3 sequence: CASSPRSGSVYEQYF. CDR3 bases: TGTGCCAGCAGCCCCCGATCCGGGTCTGTCTACGAGCAGTACTTC. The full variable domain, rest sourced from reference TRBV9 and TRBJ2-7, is DSGVTQTPKHLITATGQRVTLRCSPRSGDLSVYWYQQSLDQGLQFLIQYYNGEERAKGNILERFSAQQFPDLHSELNLSSLELGDSALYFCASSPRSGSVYEQYFGPGTRLTVT.

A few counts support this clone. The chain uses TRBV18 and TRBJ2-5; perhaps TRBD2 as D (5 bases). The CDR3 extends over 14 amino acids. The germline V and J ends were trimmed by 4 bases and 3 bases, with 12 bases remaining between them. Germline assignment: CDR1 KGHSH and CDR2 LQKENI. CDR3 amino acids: CASSRGLGKETQYF. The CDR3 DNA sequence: TGTGCCAGCTCACGAGGACTGGGTAAAGAGACCCAGTACTTC.

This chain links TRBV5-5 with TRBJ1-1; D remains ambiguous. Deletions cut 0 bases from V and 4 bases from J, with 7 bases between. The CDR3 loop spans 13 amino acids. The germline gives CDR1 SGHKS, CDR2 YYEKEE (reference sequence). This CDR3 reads CASSLEQVTEAFF. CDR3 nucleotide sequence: TGTGCCAGCAGCTTGGAGCAGGTCACTGAAGCTTTCTTT.

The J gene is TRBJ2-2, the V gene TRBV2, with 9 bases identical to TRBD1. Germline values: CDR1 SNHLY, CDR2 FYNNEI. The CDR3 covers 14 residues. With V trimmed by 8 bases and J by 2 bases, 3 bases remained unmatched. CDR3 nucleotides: TGTGCCAGCCACAGGGGGCTCAACACCGGGGAGCTGTTTTTT. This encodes CASHRGLNTGELFF. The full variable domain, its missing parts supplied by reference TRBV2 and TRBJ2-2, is EPEVTQTPSHQVTQMGQEVILRCVPISNHLYFYWYRQILGQKVEFLVSFYNNEISEKSEIFDDQFSVERPDGSNFTLKIRSTKLEDSAMYFCASHRGLNTGELFFGEGSRLTVL.

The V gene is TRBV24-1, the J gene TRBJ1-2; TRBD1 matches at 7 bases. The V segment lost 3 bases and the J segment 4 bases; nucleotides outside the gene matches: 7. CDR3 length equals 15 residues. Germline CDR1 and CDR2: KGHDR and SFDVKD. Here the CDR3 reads CATSDTTGVSYGYTF. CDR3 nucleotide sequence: TGTGCCACCAGTGATACAACAGGGGTTAGCTATGGCTACACCTTC.

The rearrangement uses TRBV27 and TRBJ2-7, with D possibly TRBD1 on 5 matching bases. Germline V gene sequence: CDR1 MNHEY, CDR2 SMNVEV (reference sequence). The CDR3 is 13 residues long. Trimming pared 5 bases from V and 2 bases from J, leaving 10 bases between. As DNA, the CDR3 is TGTGCCAGCAGTCAAGGGGTCCCCTACGAGCAGTACTTC. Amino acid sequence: CASSQGVPYEQYF.

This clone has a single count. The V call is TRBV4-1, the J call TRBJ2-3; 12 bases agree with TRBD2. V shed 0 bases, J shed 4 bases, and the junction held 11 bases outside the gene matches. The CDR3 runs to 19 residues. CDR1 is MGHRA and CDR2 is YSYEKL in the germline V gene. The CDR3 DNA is TGCGCCAGCAGCCAAGAAGGGGGGCGACTAGCGGGAGTTGCAGATACGCAGTATTTT. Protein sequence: CASSQEGGRLAGVADTQYF.

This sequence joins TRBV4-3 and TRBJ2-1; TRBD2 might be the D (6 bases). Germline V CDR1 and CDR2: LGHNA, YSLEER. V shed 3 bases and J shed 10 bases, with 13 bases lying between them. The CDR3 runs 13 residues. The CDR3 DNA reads TGCGCCAGCAGCCAGGAACTAGCAACCGAGCAGTTCTTC. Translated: CASSQELATEQFF.

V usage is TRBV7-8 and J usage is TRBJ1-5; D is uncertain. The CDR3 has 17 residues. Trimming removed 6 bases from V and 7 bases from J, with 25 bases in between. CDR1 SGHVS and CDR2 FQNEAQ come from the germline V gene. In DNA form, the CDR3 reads TGTGCCAGCAGTCCCCGAGTGGGAGGACCCCGTTTCCAGCCCCAGCATTTT. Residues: CASSPRVGGPRFQPQHF.

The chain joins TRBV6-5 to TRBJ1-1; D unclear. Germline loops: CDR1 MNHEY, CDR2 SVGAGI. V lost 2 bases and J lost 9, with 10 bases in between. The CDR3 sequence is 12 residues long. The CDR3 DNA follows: TGTGCCAGCAGTTACCCATACGGGAAAGCTTTCTTT. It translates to CASSYPYGKAFF.

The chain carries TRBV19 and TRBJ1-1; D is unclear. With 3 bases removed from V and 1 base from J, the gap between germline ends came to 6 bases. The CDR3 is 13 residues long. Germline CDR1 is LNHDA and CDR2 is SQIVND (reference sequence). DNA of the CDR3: TGTGCCAGTAGTATCAGGTGGAACACTGAAGCTTTCTTT. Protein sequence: CASSIRWNTEAFF.

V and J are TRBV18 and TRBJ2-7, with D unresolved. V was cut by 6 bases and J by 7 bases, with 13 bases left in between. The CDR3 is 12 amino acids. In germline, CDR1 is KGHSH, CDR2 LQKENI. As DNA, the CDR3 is TGTGCCAGCTCCCAATTAGAAAAAGAGCAGTACTTC. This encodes CASSQLEKEQYF.

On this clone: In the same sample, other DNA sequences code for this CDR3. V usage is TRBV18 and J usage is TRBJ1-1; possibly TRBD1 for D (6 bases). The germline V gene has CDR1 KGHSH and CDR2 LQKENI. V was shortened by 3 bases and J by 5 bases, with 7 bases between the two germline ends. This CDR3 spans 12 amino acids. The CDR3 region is CASSPQGTEAFF. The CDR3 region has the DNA TGTGCCAGCTCACCCCAGGGGACTGAAGCTTTCTTT.

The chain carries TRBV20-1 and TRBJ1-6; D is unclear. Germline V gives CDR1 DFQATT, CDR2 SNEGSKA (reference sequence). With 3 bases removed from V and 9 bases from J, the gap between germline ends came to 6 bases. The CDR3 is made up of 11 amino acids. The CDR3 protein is CSASAGSPLHF. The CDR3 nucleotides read TGCAGTGCTAGCGCGGGTTCACCCCTCCACTTT.

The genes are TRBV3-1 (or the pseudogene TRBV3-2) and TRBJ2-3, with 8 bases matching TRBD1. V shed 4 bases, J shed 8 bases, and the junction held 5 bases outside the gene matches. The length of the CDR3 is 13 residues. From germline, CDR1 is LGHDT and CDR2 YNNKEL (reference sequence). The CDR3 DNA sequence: TGTGCCAGCAGCCCTTTCGGACAGGGTACGCAGTATTTT. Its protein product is CASSPFGQGTQYF.

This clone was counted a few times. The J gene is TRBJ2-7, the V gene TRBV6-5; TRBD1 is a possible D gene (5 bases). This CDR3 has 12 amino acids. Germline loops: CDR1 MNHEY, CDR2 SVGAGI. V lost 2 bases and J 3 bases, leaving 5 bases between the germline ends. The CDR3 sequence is CASSYDSYEQYF. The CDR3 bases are TGTGCCAGCAGTTACGACAGCTACGAGCAGTACTTC.